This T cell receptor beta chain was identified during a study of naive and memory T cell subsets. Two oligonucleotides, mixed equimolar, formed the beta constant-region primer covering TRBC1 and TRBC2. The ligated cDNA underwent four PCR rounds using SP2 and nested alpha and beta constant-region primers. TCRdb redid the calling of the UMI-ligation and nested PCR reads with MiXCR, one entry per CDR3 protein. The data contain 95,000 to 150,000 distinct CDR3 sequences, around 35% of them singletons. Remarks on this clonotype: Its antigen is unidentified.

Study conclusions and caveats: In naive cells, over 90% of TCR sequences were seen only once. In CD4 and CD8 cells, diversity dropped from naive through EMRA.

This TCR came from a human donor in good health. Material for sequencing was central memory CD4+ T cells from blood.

The CDR3 here is CASSPIGTGGAYEQYF. CDR3 DNA sequence: TGTGCCAGCTCACCAATCGGGACAGGGGGCGCATACGAGCAGTACTTC. The chain is built from TRBV18 and TRBJ2-7; TRBD1 matches at 12 bases. Germline V gives CDR1 KGHSH, CDR2 LQKENI. The V gene end was trimmed by 2 bases and the J gene end by 4 bases; junction bases not matched to a gene: 6. CDR3 length: 16 residues.